Shown below are 31 T cell receptor beta chains from a single sample sequenced in a study of blood T cell repertoires in COVID-19. Sequenced by immunoSEQ multiplex PCR; TCRdb stores in-frame clones only, minus some. The sample carries roughly 100,000 clones, 82% recorded once. Sequenced input: peripheral blood. These receptor sequences come from a man in his 60s with acute or convalescent COVID-19.

The chain uses TRBV15 and TRBJ2-7, with TRBD1 matching 8 bases. The length of the CDR3 is 13 residues. Germline V gives CDR1 LNHNV, CDR2 YYDKDF (reference sequence). Germline trimming cut 3 bases from V and 6 bases from J; bases unmatched to any gene: 4. The CDR3 DNA reads as TGTGCCACCAGCAGTGACAGGGGTGGCGAGCAGTACTTC. Amino acids: CATSSDRGGEQYF.

V gene TRBV7-2 combines with J gene TRBJ1-1; 7 bases line up with TRBD1. Germline loops: CDR1 SGHTA, CDR2 FQGNSA. This CDR3 region has 18 residues. Trimming at V came to 5 bases and at J to 1 base, leaving 16 bases not matched to a gene. The CDR3 region is CASSKVIIGGTANTEAFF. The CDR3 DNA reads as TGTGCCAGCAGCAAGGTTATTATCGGCGGGACAGCGAACACTGAAGCTTTCTTT.

The genes are TRBV11-2 and TRBJ2-5; no clear D. V lost 2 bases and J lost 2, with 12 bases in between. Per germline, CDR1 SGHAT and CDR2 FQNNGV. The CDR3 is 15 amino acids. In DNA, the CDR3 is TGTGCCAGCAGCTTATTTGCGCGGCGGCAAGAGACCCAGTACTTC. Translated: CASSLFARRQETQYF.

V and J are TRBV5-8 and TRBJ1-2, with 9 bases identical to TRBD1. Trimming removed 8 bases from V and 1 base from J; junction bases left unmatched: 6. The CDR3 has 14 amino acids. Germline V gene sequence: CDR1 SGHTS, CDR2 YDEGEE. DNA for the CDR3: TGTGCCAGTATCCCGGGACAGGGTAACTATGGCTACACCTTC. It specifies CASIPGQGNYGYTF.

The chain carries TRBV27 and TRBJ2-4, with D hard to call. The V gene's germline CDR1 is MNHEY and CDR2 SMNVEV (reference sequence). Trimming pared 7 bases from V and 0 bases from J, leaving 7 bases between. This CDR3 comprises 13 residues. CDR3 in amino acids: CASTGLAKNIQYF. DNA of the CDR3: TGTGCCAGCACTGGCCTAGCCAAAAACATTCAGTACTTC.

Only a few counts were recorded for this clone. The J gene is TRBJ1-4, the V gene TRBV9; the match to TRBD1 covers 8 bases. This CDR3 comprises 15 residues. Germline loops: CDR1 SGDLS, CDR2 YYNGEE. Trimming at V came to 1 base and at J to 8 bases, leaving 7 bases not matched to a gene. The CDR3 DNA follows: TGTGCCAGCAGCGTAAATCCCGGGACAGGCGAAAAACTGTTTTTT. The encoded protein is CASSVNPGTGEKLFF.

The J gene is TRBJ1-5, the V gene TRBV3-1 (or the pseudogene TRBV3-2), with D maybe TRBD1 (5 bases). Looked up from germline, CDR1 is LGHDT and CDR2 is YNNKEL (reference sequence). The CDR3 runs to 14 residues. The V end was cut by 1 base, the J end by 3 bases, with 7 bases between. The CDR3 spells CASSQGQPNQPQHF. The CDR3 DNA sequence: TGTGCCAGCAGCCAAGGACAGCCCAATCAGCCCCAGCATTTT.

The V and J genes are TRBV18 and TRBJ1-2, with D perhaps TRBD1 (6 bases). V lost 5 bases and J lost 6, with 13 bases in between. Germline CDR1 KGHSH, CDR2 LQKENI. The CDR3 extends over 13 amino acids. The CDR3 reads CASSSSRDNGYTF. The DNA of the CDR3 is TGTGCCAGCTCATCTTCCCGGGACAATGGCTACACCTTC.

The chain joins TRBV15 to TRBJ2-5; D perhaps matches TRBD2 (7 bases). V lost 0 bases and J 6 bases, leaving 17 bases between the germline ends. Germline values: CDR1 LNHNV, CDR2 YYDKDF (reference sequence). This CDR3 has 16 residues. The chain's CDR3 is CATSREGGGTVKTQYF. As DNA, the CDR3 is TGTGCCACCAGCAGAGAAGGGGGGGGGACGGTAAAGACCCAGTACTTC.

The rearrangement uses TRBV27 and TRBJ2-1, with 8 nucleotides matching TRBD1. Trimming removed 0 bases from V and 6 bases from J; junction bases left unmatched: 4. This CDR3 region has 15 residues. The germline V gene has CDR1 MNHEY and CDR2 SMNVEV (reference sequence). The CDR3, as DNA: TGTGCCAGCAGTTTATCGGGACAGGTGGGCAATGAGCAGTTCTTC. It yields the protein CASSLSGQVGNEQFF.

The CDR3 DNA reads as TGCGCCAGCAGCTCCGGACAGGGTGAACAGCCCCAGCATTTT. It encodes CASSSGQGEQPQHF. V and J are TRBV5-1 and TRBJ1-5; 8 nucleotides align to TRBD1. Germline V gives CDR1 SGHRS, CDR2 YFSETQ. The CDR3 totals 14 residues. The V and J ends lost 3 bases and 7 bases, in that order; junction bases with no gene match: 6.

The chain joins TRBV6-5 to TRBJ2-3; no clear D gene. CDR1 is MNHEY, CDR2 SVGAGI, per germline. The CDR3 loop spans 15 amino acids. V lost 5 bases, J lost 0 bases, and 12 bases lay in between. CDR3 nucleotides: TGTGCCAGCAGTCTAGGTGGTGCTAGCACAGATACGCAGTATTTT. Residues: CASSLGGASTDTQYF.

V usage is TRBV15 and J usage is TRBJ1-2, with D possibly matching TRBD1 (5 bases). V gave up 1 base and J gave up 8 bases, with 11 bases separating them. Germline V gene lookup returns CDR1 LNHNV and CDR2 YYDKDF (reference sequence). There are 13 residues in the CDR3. The CDR3: CATSRAREGGYTF. Here the CDR3 DNA reads TGTGCCACCAGCAGAGCCAGGGAAGGGGGCTACACCTTC.

V gene TRBV30 combines with J gene TRBJ2-6, with D uncertain. Trimming removed 2 bases from V and 12 bases from J, with 11 bases in between. This CDR3 is 12 amino acids long. The germline gives CDR1 GTSNPN, CDR2 SVGIG (reference sequence). CDR3: CAWSSQVSVLTF. CDR3 nucleotide sequence: TGTGCCTGGAGTTCCCAGGTGTCCGTCCTGACTTTC.

The chain carries TRBV5-4 and TRBJ1-2, with unresolved D. This CDR3 spans 18 amino acids. The V and J ends lost 5 bases and 1 base respectively, with 24 bases between them. The germline V gene has CDR1 SGHNT and CDR2 YYREEE (reference sequence). The CDR3 DNA reads as TGTGCCAGCAGGATCTTCAGGACTCAAGGGCTTGGTAACTATGGCTACACCTTC. Protein: CASRIFRTQGLGNYGYTF.

The chain recombines TRBV19 with TRBJ1-2; D perhaps matches TRBD1 (6 bases). Between the trimmed V and J ends, which lost 7 bases and 4 bases, there was a span of 19 bases. The germline V gene encodes CDR1 LNHDA and CDR2 SQIVND (reference sequence). This CDR3 comprises 15 residues. This CDR3 is CASTTSGDWGYGYTF. CDR3 coding DNA: TGTGCCAGTACGACCTCAGGGGATTGGGGCTATGGCTACACCTTC.

The V and J genes are TRBV5-1 and TRBJ2-1, with TRBD1 matching over 12 bases. This CDR3 is 15 amino acids long. CDR1 and CDR2 (germline): SGHRS, YFSETQ. J was trimmed by 7 bases and V by 4 bases; bases with no gene match: 6. CDR3 amino acids: CASSQGTGGENEQFF. The CDR3 DNA follows: TGCGCCAGCAGCCAAGGGACAGGGGGCGAGAATGAGCAGTTCTTC.

The chain combines TRBV5-6 with TRBJ1-2; TRBD1 matches at 12 bases. J gave up 0 bases and V 4 bases, and 4 bases lay outside the gene matches. CDR1 and CDR2 (germline): SGHDT, YYEEEE. The CDR3 totals 16 residues. CDR3 loop: CASSLGQGAANYGYTF. Here the CDR3 DNA reads TGTGCCAGCAGCCTGGGACAGGGGGCCGCTAACTATGGCTACACCTTC.

This chain joins TRBV5-1 and TRBJ2-2, with 9 nucleotides matching TRBD1. Germline V CDR1 and CDR2: SGHRS, YFSETQ. There are 16 residues in the CDR3. V gave up 3 bases and J gave up 0 bases; unmatched junction bases: 3. The CDR3 DNA is TGCGCCAGCAGCTCCGGGACAGGGACGAACACCGGGGAGCTGTTTTTT. Amino acid sequence: CASSSGTGTNTGELFF. Looking up the rest from reference TRBV5-1 and TRBJ2-2 gives the full variable domain: KAGVTQTPRYLIKTRGQQVTLSCSPISGHRSVSWYQQTPGQGLQFLFEYFSETQRNKGNFPGRFSGRQFSNSRSEMNVSTLELGDSALYLCASSSGTGTNTGELFFGEGSRLTVL.

V is TRBV3-1 (or the pseudogene TRBV3-2) and J is TRBJ2-7, with 14 bases lining up with TRBD2. With 4 bases clipped from V and 6 bases from J, the junction kept 11 bases outside the gene matches. CDR1 and CDR2 (germline): LGHDT, YNNKEL (reference sequence). The CDR3 contains 17 residues. The CDR3 sequence: CASSRGLAGAGTIEQYF. The CDR3 DNA reads TGTGCCAGCAGCCGGGGACTAGCGGGAGCCGGGACTATCGAGCAGTACTTC.

V gene TRBV10-3 combines with J gene TRBJ2-1; D unresolved. This CDR3 contains 15 residues. Germline assignment: CDR1 ENHRY and CDR2 SYGVKD. Trimming took 6 bases from V and 6 from J, leaving 18 bases between them. The CDR3 region is CAISRQQTPGNEQFF. CDR3 DNA sequence: TGTGCCATCAGCCGTCAACAGACCCCCGGCAATGAGCAGTTCTTC.

CDR3 amino acids: CASSEGQGGLQPQHF. CDR3 nucleotide sequence: TGTGCCAGCAGTGAGGGACAGGGAGGATTACAGCCCCAGCATTTT. V and J are TRBV2 and TRBJ1-5; TRBD1 aligns across 9 bases. The CDR3 consists of 15 residues. V gave up 3 bases and J gave up 7 bases; unmatched junction bases: 7. Germline CDR1 is SNHLY and CDR2 is FYNNEI.

The CDR3 DNA reads TGCAGCGTGACGGGTGGGACCCAGTACTTC. Protein: CSVTGGTQYF. The chain recombines TRBV29-1 with TRBJ2-5; no definite D call. Germline lookup yields CDR1 SQVTM and CDR2 ANQGSEA. This CDR3 is built from 10 residues. Trimming took 6 bases from V and 7 from J, leaving 9 bases between them.

The gene calls are TRBV4-1 and TRBJ2-1; 15 positions match TRBD2. In germline, CDR1 is MGHRA, CDR2 YSYEKL. V was clipped by 1 base and J by 2 bases; unmatched bases: 0. This CDR3 contains 17 residues. The CDR3 loop reads CASSQGTSGRAYNEQFF. The CDR3 coding sequence is TGCGCCAGCAGCCAAGGGACTAGCGGGAGGGCCTACAATGAGCAGTTCTTC.

This rearrangement joins TRBV7-2 to TRBJ2-1, with D perhaps TRBD2 (5 bases). V gave up 1 base and J gave up 0 bases, with 10 bases separating them. The germline gives CDR1 SGHTA, CDR2 FQGNSA. CDR3 size: 16 residues. The CDR3 DNA is TGTGCCAGCAGCTTAGGCGGGCCTAGCTCCTACAATGAGCAGTTCTTC. It translates to CASSLGGPSSYNEQFF. Full variable domain (rest looked up from reference TRBV7-2 and TRBJ2-1): GAGVSQSPSNKVTEKGKDVELRCDPISGHTALYWYRQSLGQGLEFLIYFQGNSAPDKSGLPSDRFSAERTGGSVSTLTIQRTQQEDSAVYLCASSLGGPSSYNEQFFGPGTRLTVL.

This chain links TRBV3-1 (or the pseudogene TRBV3-2) with TRBJ2-1; 7 bases line up with TRBD1. This CDR3 has 14 amino acids. V was pared by 4 bases and J by 8 bases, with 8 bases of the junction left unmatched. CDR1 LGHDT and CDR2 YNNKEL come from the germline V gene (reference sequence). This CDR3 is CASSRQGPQYEQFF. The CDR3 bases are TGTGCCAGCAGCCGACAGGGCCCTCAATATGAGCAGTTCTTC.

This clone appeared once. The chain has TRBV29-1 and TRBJ2-3, with TRBD2 identical over 13 bases. The CDR3 runs to 14 residues. Germline V gene data show CDR1 as SQVTM and CDR2 as ANQGSEA. V shed 7 bases, J shed 6 bases, and the junction held 7 bases outside the gene matches. Here the CDR3 DNA reads TGCAGCGGAACGGGACTAGCGGGATCGGATACGCAGTATTTT. Translated: CSGTGLAGSDTQYF.

V usage is TRBV9 and J usage is TRBJ2-3; 10 bases are a match to TRBD2. The V gene end was trimmed by 2 bases and the J gene end by 2 bases; junction bases not matched to a gene: 2. CDR1 and CDR2 from the germline V gene are SGDLS and YYNGEE. The CDR3 is 15 amino acids. The CDR3 DNA follows: TGTGCCAGCAGCGTTCTAGCGGGAGTCACAGATACGCAGTATTTT. Translating it yields CASSVLAGVTDTQYF.

The V gene is TRBV5-1, the J gene TRBJ2-1; TRBD2 aligns across 7 bases. Unmatched junction bases numbered 12, after V lost 1 base and J lost 11 bases. Per the germline V gene, CDR1 is SGHRS and CDR2 is YFSETQ. The length of the CDR3 is 15 residues. The CDR3 sequence: CASSLLGGYRTKQFF. The CDR3 DNA is TGCGCCAGCAGCTTGCTGGGGGGGTACAGGACTAAGCAGTTCTTC.

This chain joins TRBV11-2 and TRBJ2-1, with TRBD1 matching over 9 bases. V gave up 5 bases and J gave up 7 bases; unmatched junction bases: 3. The CDR3 spans 13 residues. CDR1 is SGHAT, CDR2 FQNNGV, per germline. CDR3 in DNA: TGTGCCAGCAGCAGCGGGACAGGGAATGAGCAGTTCTTC. It translates to CASSSGTGNEQFF.

The chain is built from TRBV5-6 and TRBJ2-7, with 9 bases matching TRBD2. The germline CDR1 and CDR2 sequences are SGHDT and YYEEEE. V dropped 0 bases and J dropped 2; count of bases not matched to a gene: 0. The length of the CDR3 is 14 residues. CDR3: CASSLVAGAYEQYF. The CDR3 DNA reads as TGTGCCAGCAGCTTGGTAGCGGGGGCCTACGAGCAGTACTTC. Based on the CDR3 plus reference TRBV5-6 and TRBJ2-7, the full variable domain is DAGVTQSPTHLIKTRGQQVTLRCSPKSGHDTVSWYQQALGQGPQFIFQYYEEEERQRGNFPDRFSGHQFPNYSSELNVNALLLGDSALYLCASSLVAGAYEQYFGPGTRLTVT.